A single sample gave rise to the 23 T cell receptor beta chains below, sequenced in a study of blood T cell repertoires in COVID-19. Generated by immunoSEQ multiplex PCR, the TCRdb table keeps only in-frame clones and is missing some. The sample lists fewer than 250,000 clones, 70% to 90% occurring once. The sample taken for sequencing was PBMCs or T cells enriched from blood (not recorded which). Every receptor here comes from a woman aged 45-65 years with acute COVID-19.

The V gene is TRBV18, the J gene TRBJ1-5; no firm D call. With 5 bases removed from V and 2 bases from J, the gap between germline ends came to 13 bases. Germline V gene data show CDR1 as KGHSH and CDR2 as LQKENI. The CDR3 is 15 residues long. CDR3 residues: CASSNSLMGNQPQHF. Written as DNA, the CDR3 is TGTGCCAGCTCAAACAGTCTGATGGGCAATCAGCCCCAGCATTTT.

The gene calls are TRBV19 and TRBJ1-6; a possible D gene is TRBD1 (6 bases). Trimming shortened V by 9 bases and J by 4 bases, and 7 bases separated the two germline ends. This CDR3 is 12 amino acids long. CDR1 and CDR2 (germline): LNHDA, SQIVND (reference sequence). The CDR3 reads CASGQYNSPLHF. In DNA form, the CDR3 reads TGTGCCAGCGGACAGTATAATTCACCCCTCCACTTT. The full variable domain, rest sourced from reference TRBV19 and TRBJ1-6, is DGGITQSPKYLFRKEGQNVTLSCEQNLNHDAMYWYRQDPGQGLRLIYYSQIVNDFQKGDIAEGYSVSREKKESFPLTVTSAQKNPTAFYLCASGQYNSPLHFGNGTRLTVT.

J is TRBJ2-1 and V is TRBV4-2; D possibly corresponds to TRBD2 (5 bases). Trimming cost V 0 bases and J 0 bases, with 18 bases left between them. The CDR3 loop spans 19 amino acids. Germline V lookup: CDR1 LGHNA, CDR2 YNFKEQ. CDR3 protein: CASSQDEPGLPDSYNEQFF. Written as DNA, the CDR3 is TGTGCCAGCAGCCAAGATGAACCCGGACTTCCCGACTCCTACAATGAGCAGTTCTTC.

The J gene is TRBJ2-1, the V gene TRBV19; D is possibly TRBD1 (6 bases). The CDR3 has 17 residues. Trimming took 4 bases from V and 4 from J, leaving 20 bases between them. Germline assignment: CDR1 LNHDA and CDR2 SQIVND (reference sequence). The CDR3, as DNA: TGTGCCAGTAGTACGTACAGGGCCCCGACTTTATACAATGAGCAGTTCTTC. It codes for CASSTYRAPTLYNEQFF. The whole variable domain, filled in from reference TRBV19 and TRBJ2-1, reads DGGITQSPKYLFRKEGQNVTLSCEQNLNHDAMYWYRQDPGQGLRLIYYSQIVNDFQKGDIAEGYSVSREKKESFPLTVTSAQKNPTAFYLCASSTYRAPTLYNEQFFGPGTRLTVL.

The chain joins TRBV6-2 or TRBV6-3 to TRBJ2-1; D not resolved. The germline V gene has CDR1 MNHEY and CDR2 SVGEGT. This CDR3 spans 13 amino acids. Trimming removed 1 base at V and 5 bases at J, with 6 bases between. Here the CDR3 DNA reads TGTGCCAGCAGTTACTTTTACAACAATGAGCAGTTCTTC. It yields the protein CASSYFYNNEQFF.

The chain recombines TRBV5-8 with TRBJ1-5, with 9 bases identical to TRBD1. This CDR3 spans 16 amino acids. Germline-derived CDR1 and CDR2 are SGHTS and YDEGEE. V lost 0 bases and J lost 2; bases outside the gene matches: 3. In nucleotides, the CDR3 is TGTGCCAGCAGCTTGGGGGACAGGGAGGGCAATCAGCCCCAGCATTTT. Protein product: CASSLGDREGNQPQHF.

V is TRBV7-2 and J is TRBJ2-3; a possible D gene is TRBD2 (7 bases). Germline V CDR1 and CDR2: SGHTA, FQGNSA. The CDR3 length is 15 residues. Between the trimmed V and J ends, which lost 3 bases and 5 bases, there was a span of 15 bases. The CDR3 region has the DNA TGTGCCAGCAGCTTCCCCGCGGGGGCGGGAGATACGCAGTATTTT. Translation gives CASSFPAGAGDTQYF.

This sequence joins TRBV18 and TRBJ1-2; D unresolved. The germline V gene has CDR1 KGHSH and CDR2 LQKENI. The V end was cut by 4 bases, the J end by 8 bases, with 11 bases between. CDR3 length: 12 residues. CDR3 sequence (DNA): TGTGCCAGCTCACGATACAGTGGGGGCTACACCTTC. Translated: CASSRYSGGYTF. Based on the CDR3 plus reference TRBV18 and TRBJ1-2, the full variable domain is NAGVMQNPRHLVRRRGQEARLRCSPMKGHSHVYWYRQLPEEGLKFMVYLQKENIIDESGMPKERFSAEFPKEGPSILRIQQVVRGDSAAYFCASSRYSGGYTFGSGTRLTVV.

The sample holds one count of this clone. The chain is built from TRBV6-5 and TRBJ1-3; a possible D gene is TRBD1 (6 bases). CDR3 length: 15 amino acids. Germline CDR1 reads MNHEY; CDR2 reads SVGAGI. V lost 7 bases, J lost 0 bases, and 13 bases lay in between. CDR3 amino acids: CASTRDTLSGNTIYF. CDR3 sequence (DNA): TGTGCCAGCACAAGGGACACACTCTCTGGAAACACCATATATTTT.

The CDR3 spells CASRDRGDNEQFF. CDR3 sequence (DNA): TGTGCCAGCCGGGACAGGGGCGACAATGAGCAGTTCTTC. The genes are TRBV19 and TRBJ2-1; TRBD1 matches 10 bases. J gave up 5 bases and V 9 bases, and 4 bases lay outside the gene matches. The CDR3 is 13 residues long. Germline CDR1 is LNHDA and CDR2 is SQIVND (reference sequence). Variable domain in full (rest from reference TRBV19 and TRBJ2-1): DGGITQSPKYLFRKEGQNVTLSCEQNLNHDAMYWYRQDPGQGLRLIYYSQIVNDFQKGDIAEGYSVSREKKESFPLTVTSAQKNPTAFYLCASRDRGDNEQFFGPGTRLTVL.

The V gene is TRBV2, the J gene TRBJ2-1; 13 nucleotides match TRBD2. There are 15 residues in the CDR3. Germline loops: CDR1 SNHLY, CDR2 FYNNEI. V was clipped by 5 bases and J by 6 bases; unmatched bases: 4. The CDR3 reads CASSKTSGGANEQFF. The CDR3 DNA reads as TGTGCCAGCAGTAAAACTAGCGGGGGGGCCAATGAGCAGTTCTTC.

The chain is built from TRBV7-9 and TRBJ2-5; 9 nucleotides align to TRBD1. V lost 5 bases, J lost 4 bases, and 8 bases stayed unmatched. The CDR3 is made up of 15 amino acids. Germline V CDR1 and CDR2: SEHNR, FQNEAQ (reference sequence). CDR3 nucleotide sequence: TGTGCCAGCAGCAAGATACAGGGGGCAGGAGAGACCCAGTACTTC. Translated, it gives CASSKIQGAGETQYF.

CDR3 nucleotide sequence: TGTGCCAGTAGTACTTCCGGGACTAGCGGCTACAATGAGCAGTTCTTC. Translation gives CASSTSGTSGYNEQFF. The chain has TRBV19 and TRBJ2-1; 11 bases line up with TRBD2. With 4 bases clipped from V and 3 bases from J, the junction kept 5 bases outside the gene matches. Germline V lookup: CDR1 LNHDA, CDR2 SQIVND (reference sequence). This CDR3 comprises 16 residues.

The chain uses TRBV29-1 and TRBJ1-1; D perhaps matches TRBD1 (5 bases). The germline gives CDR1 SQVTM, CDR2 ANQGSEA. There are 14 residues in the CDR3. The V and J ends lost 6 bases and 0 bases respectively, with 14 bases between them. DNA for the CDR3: TGCAGCGTCGCGGGGGAAATTATGAACACTGAAGCTTTCTTT. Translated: CSVAGEIMNTEAFF.

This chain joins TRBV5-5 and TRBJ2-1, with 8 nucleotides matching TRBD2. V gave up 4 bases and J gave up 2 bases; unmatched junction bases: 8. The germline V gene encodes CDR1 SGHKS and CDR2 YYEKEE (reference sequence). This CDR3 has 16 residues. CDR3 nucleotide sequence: TGTGCCAGCAGCCAGTCTCGGACTAGCCCCTACAATGAGCAGTTCTTC. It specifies CASSQSRTSPYNEQFF.

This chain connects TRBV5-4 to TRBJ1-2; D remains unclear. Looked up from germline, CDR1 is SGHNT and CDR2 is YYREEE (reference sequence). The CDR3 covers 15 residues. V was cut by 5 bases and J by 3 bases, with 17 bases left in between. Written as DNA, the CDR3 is TGTGCCAGCAGATCCATGTCCGGGTGGGACTATGGCTACACCTTC. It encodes CASRSMSGWDYGYTF.

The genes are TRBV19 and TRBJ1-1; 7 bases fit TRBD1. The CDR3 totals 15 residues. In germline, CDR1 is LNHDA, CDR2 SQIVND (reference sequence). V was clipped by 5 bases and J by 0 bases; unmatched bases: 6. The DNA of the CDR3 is TGTGCCAGTAGTCCCAGACAGGGTATGAACACTGAAGCTTTCTTT. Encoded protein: CASSPRQGMNTEAFF.

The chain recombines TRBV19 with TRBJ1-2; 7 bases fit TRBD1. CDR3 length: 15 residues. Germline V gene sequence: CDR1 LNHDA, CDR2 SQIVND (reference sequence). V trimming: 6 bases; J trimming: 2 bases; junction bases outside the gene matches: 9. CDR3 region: CASRAGQKPNYGYTF. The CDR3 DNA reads TGTGCCAGTAGGGCGGGACAGAAACCCAACTATGGCTACACCTTC.

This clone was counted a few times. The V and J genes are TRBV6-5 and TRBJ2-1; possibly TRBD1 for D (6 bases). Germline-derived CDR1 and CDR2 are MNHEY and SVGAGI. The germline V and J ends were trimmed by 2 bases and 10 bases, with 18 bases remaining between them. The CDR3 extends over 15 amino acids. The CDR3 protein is CASSYGQRLRSEQFF. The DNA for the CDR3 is TGTGCCAGCAGTTACGGACAGAGATTGCGATCCGAGCAGTTCTTC.

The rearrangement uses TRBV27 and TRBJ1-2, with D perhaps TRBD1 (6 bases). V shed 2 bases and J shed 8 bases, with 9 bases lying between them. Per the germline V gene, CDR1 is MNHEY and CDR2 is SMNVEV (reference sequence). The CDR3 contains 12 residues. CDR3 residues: CASSLGGAGYTF. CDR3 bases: TGTGCCAGCAGTTTAGGGGGCGCGGGCTACACCTTC.

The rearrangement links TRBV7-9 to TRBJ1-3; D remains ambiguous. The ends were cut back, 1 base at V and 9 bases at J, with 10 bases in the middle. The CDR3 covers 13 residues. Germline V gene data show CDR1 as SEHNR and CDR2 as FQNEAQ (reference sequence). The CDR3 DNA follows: TGTGCCAGCAGCTTAGTAACAAGTCGCACCATATATTTT. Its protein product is CASSLVTSRTIYF.

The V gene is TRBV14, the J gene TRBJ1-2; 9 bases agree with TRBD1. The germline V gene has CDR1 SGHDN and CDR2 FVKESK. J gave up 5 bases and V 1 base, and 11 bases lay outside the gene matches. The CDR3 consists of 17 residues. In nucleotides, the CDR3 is TGTGCCAGCAGCCAAGCTCTTGGACAGGGGATTCGGTATGGCTACACCTTC. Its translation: CASSQALGQGIRYGYTF.

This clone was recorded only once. Written as DNA, the CDR3 is TGCGCCAGCAGTTCTAGCGGGGGGCGGACCGGGGAGCTGTTTTTT. This codes for CASSSSGGRTGELFF. The chain joins TRBV5-1 to TRBJ2-2; TRBD2 matches at 11 bases. V dropped 5 bases and J dropped 5; count of bases not matched to a gene: 5. There are 15 residues in the CDR3. CDR1 is SGHRS, CDR2 YFSETQ, per germline.